The sequence of this T cell receptor (beta chain) was determined in a study of a mutant IDH1 vaccine in newly diagnosed glioma. About the research overall: Sex distribution of treated patients was around 62% male and 37.5% female; mean age was 40.4 years. Every participant had undergone radiotherapy, temozolomide, or both before, and most underwent both. General study results and limits: Pseudoprogression appeared independent of alterations in top peripheral clonotypes.

Germline V gives CDR1 MGHRA, CDR2 YSYEKL. V was pared by 0 bases and J by 1 base, with 10 bases of the junction left unmatched. This CDR3 is built from 18 residues. Repertoires were generated with immunoSEQ multiplex PCR, while TCRdb's copy carries only in-frame clones and drops some. The sample has about 70,000 clones, around 80% seen once; the top ten hold under 6%. About this clone itself: Its specificity is not known.

Time point meaning: baseline, week 1 (first vaccination visit). The treatment is: pre-vaccination baseline after standard-of-care therapy. Sequenced here: peripheral blood mononuclear cells (PBMCs), sampled from a glioma patient treated with radiotherapy, temozolomide or both. The clonotype comes from a woman aged 18-29 years with glioma. Some clones in this sample may be carry-over from other donors' samples. The chain has TRBV4-1 and TRBJ1-1; 8 nucleotides align to TRBD1. The CDR3 spells CASSQDPGGANWNTEAFF. CDR3 nucleotide sequence: TGCGCCAGCAGCCAAGATCCAGGGGGCGCGAATTGGAACACTGAAGCTTTCTTT.